A selection of T cell receptor beta chains follows, all from one sample in a study of T cell changes during pregnancy in multiple sclerosis. Generated by immunoSEQ multiplex PCR, the TCRdb table keeps only in-frame clones and is missing some. The sample yields approximately 13,000 clones, 80% to 95% seen once. Sample: peripheral blood, taken in the second trimester of pregnancy. These receptors all stem from a female donor in good health, enrolled as a control in a pregnancy study. The CDR3 runs from the conserved cysteine through the conserved F or W. A D gene is named only where the DNA matches it firmly. Rows give clone size only sometimes, using once, few, many, or a class for an expanded clone.

TRBV7-6	TRBD2	TRBJ2-1	.	CASSLEVGTSPYNEQFF	TGTGCCAGCAGCTTAGAGGTCGGGACTAGCCCCTACAATGAGCAGTTCTTC
TRBV21-1	.	TRBJ1-2	.	CASSASPWGQLFYGYTF	TGTGCCAGCAGCGCCTCCCCGTGGGGACAGCTCTTCTATGGCTACACCTTC
TRBV30	TRBD1	TRBJ1-1	once	CAWSNRGNTEAFF	TGTGCCTGGAGTAACAGGGGGAACACTGAAGCTTTCTTT
TRBV19	TRBD2	TRBJ2-1	.	CASNSGGEYNEQFF	TGTGCCAGTAATAGCGGGGGGGAATACAATGAGCAGTTCTTC
TRBV9	.	TRBJ1-3	.	CASSVDGSSGNTIYF	TGTGCCAGCAGCGTAGATGGCAGCTCTGGAAACACCATATATTTT
TRBV19	TRBD1	TRBJ2-3	.	CASSPRTGSPDTQYF	TGTGCCAGTAGTCCGAGGACAGGTAGTCCAGATACGCAGTATTTT
TRBV6-5	.	TRBJ2-1	.	CASTSGTLRYNEQFF	TGTGCCAGCACGTCTGGGACACTACGTTACAATGAGCAGTTCTTC
TRBV7-2	TRBD1	TRBJ1-3	.	CASSLTLQGGSSGNTIYF	TGTGCCAGCAGCCTAACCCTACAGGGGGGGAGCTCTGGAAACACCATATATTTT
TRBV18	.	TRBJ2-2	.	CASSPQAGNTGELFF	TGTGCCAGCTCACCACAGGCAGGGAACACCGGGGAGCTGTTTTTT
TRBV7-9	.	TRBJ2-7	.	CASSPSGAGYEQYF	TGTGCCAGCAGCCCATCGGGCGCGGGCTACGAGCAGTACTTC
TRBV19	.	TRBJ2-2	.	CASTGNTGELFF	TGTGCCAGTACCGGGAACACCGGGGAGCTGTTTTTT
TRBV7-9	.	TRBJ2-1	.	CAVDMAGDTNEQFF	TGTGCCGTCGACATGGCAGGGGATACCAATGAGCAGTTCTTC
TRBV6-1	TRBD1	TRBJ2-7	.	CASFLGQGYEQYF	TGTGCCAGCTTCCTGGGACAGGGCTACGAGCAGTACTTC
TRBV9	.	TRBJ1-2	once	CASSLRTDLSNYGYTF	TGTGCCAGCAGCCTCCGGACAGACCTCTCTAACTATGGCTACACCTTC
TRBV5-8	.	TRBJ1-1	.	CASRTTGNTEAFF	TGTGCCAGCAGGACAACAGGGAACACTGAAGCTTTCTTT
TRBV11-2	.	TRBJ2-7	.	CASSLGSEFYEQYF	TGTGCCAGCAGCTTAGGGAGCGAATTCTACGAGCAGTACTTC
TRBV12-5	TRBD2	TRBJ2-2	.	CASGPSPGLARGNTGELFF	TGTGCTAGTGGCCCCAGTCCGGGACTAGCGCGGGGTAACACCGGGGAGCTGTTTTTT
TRBV4-3	.	TRBJ1-1	.	CASSQVGRDTEAFF	TGCGCCAGCAGCCAGGTCGGGCGGGACACTGAAGCTTTCTTT
TRBV6-5	TRBD1	TRBJ2-7	.	CASSYSGTGDEQYF	TGTGCCAGCAGTTACAGCGGGACAGGGGACGAGCAGTACTTC
TRBV5-1	TRBD2	TRBJ2-3	.	CASSLAIAGGQVDTQYF	TGCGCCAGCAGCTTGGCCATAGCGGGGGGGCAGGTAGATACGCAGTATTTT
TRBV29-1	.	TRBJ2-7	.	CSVGGQSLYEQYF	TGCAGCGTTGGAGGACAGTCGCTCTACGAGCAGTACTTC
TRBV2	TRBD2	TRBJ2-2	.	CASTPLELAGAATGELFF	TGTGCCAGCACCCCCCTGGAACTAGCGGGAGCGGCGACCGGGGAGCTGTTTTTT
TRBV6-5	.	TRBJ2-1	.	CASSLQGGSYNEQFF	TGTGCCAGCAGTTTGCAGGGAGGCTCCTACAATGAGCAGTTCTTC
TRBV2	.	TRBJ2-5	.	CASSVQGETQYF	TGTGCCAGCAGTGTGCAGGGGGAGACCCAGTACTTC
TRBV13	TRBD2	TRBJ2-1	.	CASSSERGGSYNEQFF	TGTGCCAGCAGCTCCGAGCGGGGGGGCTCCTACAATGAGCAGTTCTTC
TRBV30	TRBD1	TRBJ1-1	.	CAWGNRGMNTEAFF	TGTGCCTGGGGGAACAGGGGGATGAACACTGAAGCTTTCTTT
TRBV2	TRBD1	TRBJ2-5	.	CASKVQGDETQYF	TGTGCCAGCAAAGTACAGGGGGATGAGACCCAGTACTTC
TRBV11-3	.	TRBJ2-3	once	CASSLGWGGTQYF	TGTGCCAGCAGCTTAGGCTGGGGCGGTACGCAGTATTTT
TRBV27	TRBD1	TRBJ1-6	few	CASSTGDSPLHF	TGTGCCAGCAGCACAGGGGATTCACCCCTCCACTTT
TRBV28	TRBD1	TRBJ2-7	.	CASSEGQIRQYF	TGTGCCAGCAGCGAGGGACAGATTCGACAGTACTTC
TRBV2	.	TRBJ1-1	few	CASSGTQNTEAFF	TGTGCCAGCAGTGGGACACAGAACACTGAAGCTTTCTTT
TRBV4-1	TRBD1	TRBJ1-1	.	CASSQGQRNTEAFF	TGCGCCAGCAGCCAGGGACAGAGGAACACTGAAGCTTTCTTT
TRBV7-8	TRBD2	TRBJ2-1	.	CASSLAWAGGSSYNEQFF	TGTGCCAGCAGCTTAGCTTGGGCGGGAGGGTCGTCCTACAATGAGCAGTTCTTC
TRBV6-5	TRBD1	TRBJ1-2	.	CASYQEGTGDYGYTF	TGTGCCAGTTACCAAGAAGGGACAGGTGACTATGGCTACACCTTC
TRBV10-3	TRBD1	TRBJ1-4	.	CAISEGYRGDEKLFF	TGTGCCATCAGTGAGGGATACAGGGGGGATGAAAAACTGTTTTTT
TRBV29-1	TRBD2	TRBJ2-3	once	CSVISGRPPPDTQYF	TGCAGCGTCATTAGCGGGAGGCCCCCCCCAGATACGCAGTATTTT
TRBV28	.	TRBJ2-5	.	CASSSGTRVEETQYF	TGTGCCAGTTCTTCAGGAACCAGGGTGGAAGAGACCCAGTACTTC
TRBV7-9	TRBD1	TRBJ2-5	.	CASSRDRAPQYF	TGTGCCAGCAGCCGGGACAGGGCCCCCCAGTACTTC
TRBV4-3	TRBD2	TRBJ2-3	.	CASSQGSSGGGDTQYF	TGCGCCAGCAGCCAAGGTTCTAGCGGGGGTGGAGATACGCAGTATTTT
TRBV18	TRBD2	TRBJ2-1	.	CASSLGTSGSLEDEQFF	TGTGCCAGCTCTCTGGGGACTAGCGGGAGTCTTGAAGATGAGCAGTTCTTC
TRBV7-9	TRBD2	TRBJ2-7	.	CASSLVRASGTGEQYF	TGTGCCAGCAGCTTAGTAAGGGCTAGCGGGACGGGGGAGCAGTACTTC
TRBV19	.	TRBJ2-1	.	CASSIRGRDVYEQFF	TGTGCCAGTAGTATAAGGGGGCGGGACGTGTACGAGCAGTTCTTC
TRBV6-1	.	TRBJ1-5	.	CASSEAGGSQPQHF	TGTGCCAGCAGTGAAGCTGGGGGGAGCCAGCCCCAGCATTTT
TRBV6-1	.	TRBJ1-2	once	CASSENSFYGYTF	TGTGCCAGCAGTGAAAACAGCTTCTATGGCTACACCTTC
TRBV19	.	TRBJ1-1	.	CASSIGRNTEAFF	TGTGCCAGTAGTATAGGCAGGAACACTGAAGCTTTCTTT
TRBV10-3	TRBD1	TRBJ1-4	.	CAIGTGQGYEKLFF	TGTGCCATCGGGACGGGACAGGGATATGAAAAACTGTTTTTT
TRBV4-1	TRBD2	TRBJ2-1	.	CASSQERSGRSYEQFF	TGCGCCAGCAGCCAAGAAAGGAGCGGGAGGTCGTATGAGCAGTTCTTC
TRBV13	.	TRBJ2-5	.	CASSHTERETQYF	TGTGCCAGCAGTCATACTGAGCGGGAGACCCAGTACTTC
TRBV15	.	TRBJ1-3	.	CATSRETGDTIYF	TGTGCCACCAGCAGAGAAACCGGGGACACCATATATTTT
TRBV7-9	.	TRBJ1-4	.	CASSLLGRNRTSEELFF	TGTGCCAGCAGCTTACTTGGAAGGAACAGGACCAGTGAGGAACTGTTTTTT
TRBV5-1	TRBD1	TRBJ1-3	.	CASSRDRAGNTIYF	TGCGCCAGCAGCAGAGACAGGGCTGGAAACACCATATATTTT
TRBV28	TRBD2	TRBJ2-7	.	CASSVGLAAEQYF	TGTGCCAGCAGTGTGGGACTAGCGGCCGAGCAGTACTTC
TRBV6-5	TRBD1	TRBJ2-7	once	CASSYSLTGPYEQYF	TGTGCCAGCAGTTACTCCCTGACAGGGCCCTACGAGCAGTACTTC
TRBV19	.	TRBJ1-1	.	CASSIRFGQGNTEAFF	TGTGCCAGTAGTATCCGTTTTGGGCAGGGGAACACTGAAGCTTTCTTT
TRBV28	.	TRBJ1-1	.	CASYGGGGLGTEAFF	TGTGCCAGCTATGGTGGGGGGGGCCTGGGCACTGAAGCTTTCTTT
TRBV7-8	TRBD1	TRBJ2-7	once	CASSLSGQGKDYEQYF	TGTGCCAGCAGCTTAAGTGGACAGGGGAAAGACTACGAGCAGTACTTC
TRBV28	.	TRBJ1-1	.	CASSSLGGSAFF	TGTGCCAGCAGTTCCCTTGGCGGGAGTGCTTTCTTT
TRBV5-1	.	TRBJ2-2	.	CASSAVFSGELFF	TGCGCCAGCAGCGCGGTCTTTAGCGGGGAGCTGTTTTTT